A single sample is the source of the 6 T cell receptor beta chains below, sequenced in a study of blood T cell repertoires in COVID-19. Profiled with immunoSEQ multiplex PCR; TCRdb holds only in-frame clones, not every one. The profile covers fewer than 250,000 clones, with approximately 80% appearing a single time and about 10% taken by the ten largest. The sample consisted of peripheral blood. Source of these receptors: a woman at least 80 years old with COVID-19, enrolled during active disease.

This chain joins TRBV9 and TRBJ1-6; TRBD1 might be the D (5 bases). Deletions cut 6 bases from V and 9 bases from J, with 19 bases between. The CDR3 contains 15 residues. The germline CDR1 and CDR2 sequences are SGDLS and YYNGEE. CDR3 DNA: TGTGCCAGCACCCTTGGGGGGGGAGTCGGTTCACCCCTCCACTTT. It encodes CASTLGGGVGSPLHF.

The chain couples TRBV24-1 to TRBJ2-1; 8 nucleotides line up with TRBD1. Germline lookup yields CDR1 KGHDR and CDR2 SFDVKD. The CDR3 contains 15 residues. J was trimmed by 5 bases and V by 9 bases; bases with no gene match: 11. The CDR3 bases are TGTGCCACCGCTCCCGGTGGACAGGGACACAATGAGCAGTTCTTC. This sequence encodes CATAPGGQGHNEQFF.

The CDR3 reads CASSYSRYEQYF. The CDR3 DNA is TGTGCCAGCAGTTACTCTCGCTACGAGCAGTACTTC. The chain employs TRBV6-5 and TRBJ2-7; D unresolved. Germline loops: CDR1 MNHEY, CDR2 SVGAGI. V gave up 0 bases and J gave up 3 bases, with 3 bases separating them. This CDR3 has 12 residues.

The V and J genes are TRBV7-8 and TRBJ2-7, with D perhaps matching TRBD1 (6 bases). The V gene's germline CDR1 is SGHVS and CDR2 FQNEAQ. Trimming removed 2 bases at V and 10 bases at J, with 15 bases between. This CDR3 is 13 amino acids long. The DNA for the CDR3 is TGTGCCAGCAGCTTACCGTCCGTGGGGGCACAGTACGTC. It translates to CASSLPSVGAQYV.

The chain has TRBV29-1 and TRBJ1-5; D is uncertain. This CDR3 spans 13 amino acids. V lost 6 bases and J 2 bases, leaving 11 bases between the germline ends. Germline V CDR1 and CDR2: SQVTM, ANQGSEA. Written as DNA, the CDR3 is TGCAGCGTGAAGGGAGTGGGCAATCAGCCCCAGCATTTT. This gives the protein CSVKGVGNQPQHF.

This CDR3 is CASSESGRGAYNEQFF. The CDR3 bases are TGCGCCAGCAGTGAGTCGGGGCGGGGCGCGTACAATGAGCAGTTCTTC. The rearrangement uses TRBV10-2 and TRBJ2-1; tentative D call: TRBD2 (6 bases). CDR3 size: 16 residues. The germline CDR1 and CDR2 sequences are WSHSY and SAAADI. V lost 0 bases and J 4 bases, leaving 13 bases between the germline ends.